Shown below are 11 T cell receptor beta chains from a single sample sequenced in a study of cytomegalovirus exposure and HLA in healthy donors. PCR was performed using 60 Vbeta and 13 Jbeta primers. Clones were sequenced by immunoSEQ multiplex PCR, and TCRdb holds only the in-frame ones, with some missing. The repertoire holds about 43,000 clones, with roughly half as singletons. The specimen sequenced was PBMCs. The receptors stem from a man aged 55-75 years in good health and CMV-seronegative.

The V gene is TRBV29-1, the J gene TRBJ2-7; 7 bases agree with TRBD1. Germline V gene lookup returns CDR1 SQVTM and CDR2 ANQGSEA. Germline trimming cut 3 bases from V and 2 bases from J; bases unmatched to any gene: 10. There are 15 residues in the CDR3. The CDR3 DNA follows: TGCAGCGTTGAGGGTGCCGGGACAGCCGCCTACGAGCAGTACTTC. It translates to CSVEGAGTAAYEQYF.

CDR3 sequence: CASSFLSGIAGGTYF. The CDR3 nucleotides read TGTGCCAGCAGTTTCCTTTCCGGGATAGCGGGAGGCACGTACTTC. The gene calls are TRBV27 and TRBJ2-7; TRBD2 aligns across 10 bases. Trimming cost V 3 bases and J 12 bases; bases outside gene matches: 14. Germline V lookup: CDR1 MNHEY, CDR2 SMNVEV (reference sequence). The CDR3 contains 15 residues.

V is TRBV5-1 and J is TRBJ2-2; 9 positions agree with TRBD1. CDR1 SGHRS and CDR2 YFSETQ come from the germline V gene. This CDR3 comprises 15 residues. J gave up 4 bases and V 3 bases, and 4 bases lay outside the gene matches. In DNA form, the CDR3 reads TGCGCCAGCAGCTACTTGACAGGGGGCACCGGGGAGCTGTTTTTT. Amino acid sequence: CASSYLTGGTGELFF.

This clone was counted a single time. This chain links TRBV29-1 with TRBJ1-2; D not resolved. The V and J ends lost 4 bases and 2 bases respectively, with 8 bases between them. The germline gives CDR1 SQVTM, CDR2 ANQGSEA. This CDR3 is 12 amino acids long. As DNA, the CDR3 is TGCAGCGTTGGGCGCGGGAACTATGGCTACACCTTC. It encodes CSVGRGNYGYTF.

The chain employs TRBV6-5 and TRBJ1-5, with D unresolved. The germline CDR1 and CDR2 sequences are MNHEY and SVGAGI. V lost 2 bases and J lost 6, with 11 bases in between. The CDR3 runs 14 residues. As DNA, the CDR3 is TGTGCCAGCAGTTACGGCACAGCGGGTCAGCCCCAGCATTTT. It is translated as CASSYGTAGQPQHF.

The chain joins TRBV7-9 to TRBJ2-5, with D maybe TRBD2 (5 bases). V was trimmed by 5 bases and J by 2 bases, leaving 12 bases between them. Germline loops: CDR1 SEHNR, CDR2 FQNEAQ (reference sequence). This CDR3 comprises 14 residues. This chain's CDR3 is CASSPITGQETQYF. The DNA of the CDR3 is TGTGCCAGCAGCCCTATAACGGGGCAAGAGACCCAGTACTTC.

This clone showed up just once. V is TRBV11-2 and J is TRBJ1-1, with D unresolved. This CDR3 has 13 amino acids. Germline V CDR1 and CDR2: SGHAT, FQNNGV. Trimming pared 1 base from V and 5 bases from J, leaving 8 bases between. Here the CDR3 reads CASSLATGTEAFF. The CDR3 region has the DNA TGTGCCAGCAGCTTAGCAACCGGGACTGAAGCTTTCTTT. The full variable domain, with the rest looked up from reference TRBV11-2 and TRBJ1-1, is EAGVAQSPRYKIIEKRQSVAFWCNPISGHATLYWYQQILGQGPKLLIQFQNNGVVDDSQLPKDRFSAERLKGVDSTLKIQPAKLEDSAVYLCASSLATGTEAFFGQGTRLTVV.

The V and J genes are TRBV11-2 and TRBJ2-7; TRBD1 is a possible D gene (7 bases). V was shortened by 5 bases and J by 5 bases, with 25 bases between the two germline ends. CDR3 length: 17 residues. Germline CDR1 is SGHAT and CDR2 is FQNNGV. CDR3 sequence (DNA): TGTGCCAGCAGCAGTTCAGGGGGGCCCCCCGAGAGGGACGAGCAGTACTTC. Encoded protein: CASSSSGGPPERDEQYF.

The rearrangement links TRBV28 to TRBJ2-7, with D possibly TRBD1 on 5 matching bases. This CDR3 contains 16 residues. V lost 3 bases and J lost 6, with 21 bases in between. Germline CDR1 MDHEN, CDR2 SYDVKM. The CDR3, as DNA: TGTGCCAGCAGTTTCCCGCCTACAGGAAATAGCCTCGAGCAGTACTTC. As protein: CASSFPPTGNSLEQYF.

About this clone: Mismatch with germline at one junction end may stem from a read error. V and J are TRBV12-5 and TRBJ2-3; TRBD1 might be the D (5 bases). The CDR3 is 15 amino acids. Germline loops: CDR1 LGHNT, CDR2 FRNRAP. The CDR3 loop reads CASGTRQGSTNTQYF. The CDR3, as DNA: TGTGCTAGTGGTACCCGCCAGGGCAGCACAAATACGCAGTATTTT.

There are a few counts of this clone. This CDR3 is CASSQTEGRAQHF. CDR3 nucleotides: TGTGCCAGCAGTCAAACCGAAGGGAGGGCCCAGCATTTT. The V call is TRBV6-5, the J call TRBJ1-5; D ambiguous. CDR1 is MNHEY, CDR2 SVGAGI, per germline. Trimming cost V 5 bases and J 11 bases, with 16 bases left between them. The CDR3 length is 13 residues.